This is a list of T cell receptor beta chains from one sample in a study of PD-1 blockade in classical Hodgkin lymphoma. Here immunoSEQ multiplex PCR was the method, and the copy in TCRdb shows in-frame clones only, minus some. Of about 54,000 clones listed, around 93% are singletons. The sample in question was peripheral blood mononuclear cells (PBMCs), obtained before the second cycle of nivolumab. These TCRs come from a human donor with classical Hodgkin lymphoma. The CDR3 runs from the conserved cysteine through the conserved F or W. The order of the fields is J gene, D gene, clone size, V gene, CDR3 protein. The D gene is left open where the match is weak. Clone size, where shown, is once, few, many, or a class for clones that have expanded.

TRBJ1-5,NA,NA,TRBV6-1,CASSKDNYSNQPQHF
TRBJ1-6,NA,NA,TRBV6-5,CASNRQINSPLHF
TRBJ2-2,NA,NA,TRBV7-9,CASSLGGGSGELFF
TRBJ2-3,NA,NA,TRBV15,CATSSDMGGFLTDTQYF
TRBJ2-3,NA,NA,TRBV7-9,CASRSNTDTQYF
TRBJ2-3,NA,NA,TRBV5-1,CASSTLGQRTDTQYF
TRBJ2-3,NA,NA,TRBV6-1,CASSETRGPPDTQYF
TRBJ1-5,NA,NA,TRBV29-1,CSVEDPTGNQPQHF
TRBJ2-3,TRBD2,NA,TRBV7-6,CASSSPYGASGYTDTQYF
TRBJ2-7,TRBD2,NA,TRBV7-2,CASSRLAEQYF
TRBJ2-7,NA,NA,TRBV14,CASSPQQGLGGYEQYF
TRBJ2-1,NA,NA,TRBV2,CASSGSILHNEQFF
TRBJ2-3,NA,NA,TRBV9,CASSSGEGGWNTQYF
TRBJ2-2,NA,NA,TRBV4-1,CASSYGTYDTGELFF
TRBJ1-4,NA,once,TRBV7-6,CASSFDRRATNEKLFF
TRBJ2-7,TRBD2,NA,TRBV7-9,CASSSTLAGGYEQYF
TRBJ2-1,NA,NA,TRBV11-3,CASSLRYGTTYNEQFF
TRBJ2-1,NA,once,TRBV6-4,CASSPGPGGYNEQFF
TRBJ1-5,TRBD1,NA,TRBV2,CASMIGQGSNQPQHF
TRBJ2-4,TRBD2,NA,TRBV6-5,CASSSGGSAKNIQYF
TRBJ2-7,NA,NA,TRBV20-1,CSAREVAEQYF
TRBJ2-2,TRBD1,NA,TRBV29-1,CSAQGQGIMTGELFF
TRBJ2-7,NA,NA,TRBV27,CASSLEGPDRVSSYEQYF
TRBJ2-2,NA,once,TRBV7-3,CASSLTPQAGWAGELFF
TRBJ1-2,NA,NA,TRBV30,CAWSLRGYGYTF
TRBJ1-6,NA,NA,TRBV28,CASSPQGQYSYNSPLHF